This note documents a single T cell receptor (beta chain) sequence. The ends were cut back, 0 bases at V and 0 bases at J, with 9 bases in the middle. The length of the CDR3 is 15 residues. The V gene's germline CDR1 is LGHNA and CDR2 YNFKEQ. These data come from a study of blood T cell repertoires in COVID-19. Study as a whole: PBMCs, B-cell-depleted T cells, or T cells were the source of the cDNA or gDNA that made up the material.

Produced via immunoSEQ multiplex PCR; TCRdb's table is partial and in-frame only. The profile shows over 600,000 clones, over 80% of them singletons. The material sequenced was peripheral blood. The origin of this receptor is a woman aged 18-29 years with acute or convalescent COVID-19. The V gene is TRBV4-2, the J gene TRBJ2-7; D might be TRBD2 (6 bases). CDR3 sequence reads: CASSQEGLSSYEQYF. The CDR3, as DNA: TGTGCCAGCAGCCAAGAGGGACTCTCCTCCTACGAGCAGTACTTC.